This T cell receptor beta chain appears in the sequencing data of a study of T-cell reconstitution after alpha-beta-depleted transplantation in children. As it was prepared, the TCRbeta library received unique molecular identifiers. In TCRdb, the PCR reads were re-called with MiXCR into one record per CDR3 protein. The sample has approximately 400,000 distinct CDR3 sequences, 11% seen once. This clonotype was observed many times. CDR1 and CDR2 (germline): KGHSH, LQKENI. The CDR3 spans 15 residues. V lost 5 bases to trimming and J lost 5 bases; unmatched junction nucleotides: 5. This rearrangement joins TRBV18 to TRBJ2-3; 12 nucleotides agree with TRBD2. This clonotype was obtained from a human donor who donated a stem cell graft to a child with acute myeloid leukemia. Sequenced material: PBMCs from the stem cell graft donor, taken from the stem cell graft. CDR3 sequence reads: CASSDMTSGRDTQYF. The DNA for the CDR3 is TGTGCCAGCTCAGATATGACTAGCGGGAGAGATACGCAGTATTTT.